A selection of T cell receptor beta chains follows, all from one sample in a study of blood T cells in healthy people across ages. Via MiXCR, TCRdb re-called the 5' RACE reads, giving one row per CDR3 protein. Of some 890,000 distinct CDR3 sequences in the sample, 29% are singletons; the top ten hold about 9.4%. A further study also used this sample, focusing on T cells of mothers and their children.

The sequenced sample was blood. These TCRs come from a woman between 40 and 50 years old in good health. The CDR3 runs from the conserved cysteine through the conserved F or W. Fields, in order: V gene, J gene, D gene, clone size, CDR3 DNA, CDR3 protein. D genes are given only for firm matches. Only some rows state a clone size, as once, few, many or a class for expanded clones.

>TRBV5-1|TRBJ2-7|NA|NA
TGCGCCAGCAGCTGGGGACTCCGAGGAGACTACGAGCAGTACTTC
CASSWGLRGDYEQYF
>TRBV15|TRBJ2-3|NA|NA
TGTGCCACCAGCCCCCCCTTCGGAAGGGCAGATACGCAGTATTTT
CATSPPFGRADTQYF
>TRBV5-1|TRBJ2-7|TRBD1|many
TGCGCCAGCAGCCGTGGGGACAGCTCCTACGAGCAGTACTTC
CASSRGDSSYEQYF
>TRBV11-2|TRBJ1-2|NA|few
TGTGCCAGCAGCTTAGGGTTACAGGTCGGGGGCTATGGCTACACCTTC
CASSLGLQVGGYGYTF
>TRBV4-1|TRBJ1-2|TRBD1|many
TGCGCCAGCAGCCTCGAACCGGGACAGGGAAATAACTATGGCTACACCTTC
CASSLEPGQGNNYGYTF
>TRBV7-8|TRBJ1-1|NA|NA
TGTGCCAGCAGCTTAGTATCAACATTGAACACTGAAGCTTTCTTT
CASSLVSTLNTEAFF
>TRBV28|TRBJ1-2|TRBD1|NA
TGTGCCAGCAGTTCTCTACAGGGGGCAGCTAACTATGGCTACACCTTC
CASSSLQGAANYGYTF
>TRBV6-1|TRBJ2-1|TRBD2|NA
TGTGCCAGCACCCGTTTTCGGACTAGCGGGGGATCAAGCCCCTACAATGAGCAGTTCTTC
CASTRFRTSGGSSPYNEQFF
>TRBV3-1|TRBJ1-4|NA|few
TGTGCCAGCAGCCAGCCCAGGGAAGCAACTAATGAAAAACTGTTTTTT
CASSQPREATNEKLFF
>TRBV20-1|TRBJ1-3|TRBD1|NA
TGCAGTGCTAGAGTACAGGGGGCCCGTGGAAACACCATATATTTT
CSARVQGARGNTIYF
>TRBV4-3|TRBJ1-2|NA|NA
TGCGCCAGCAGCCACCCAGGGGCTAACTATGGCTACACCTTC
CASSHPGANYGYTF
>TRBV28|TRBJ2-7|TRBD1|NA
TGTGCCAGCAGTCCAAGTCCGGGACAGGGCGCTTTCGGGCAGTACTTC
CASSPSPGQGAFGQYF
>TRBV25-1|TRBJ2-3|TRBD1|many
TGTGCCAGCAGTGAATATAAGGGGGCTAGCACAGATACGCAGTATTTT
CASSEYKGASTDTQYF
>TRBV18|TRBJ2-7|TRBD1|few
TGTGTCAGCTCGGCCGGGACAGGGTTCGAGCAGTACTTC
CVSSAGTGFEQYF
>TRBV3-1|TRBJ1-1|NA|NA
TGTGCCAGCAGCTCAGAGACAGCGAACACTGAAGCTTTCTTT
CASSSETANTEAFF
>TRBV15|TRBJ1-2|TRBD1|few
TGTGCCACCAGCACTCAAAAGACAGGGCAGTATGGCTACACCTTC
CATSTQKTGQYGYTF
>TRBV9|TRBJ2-1|TRBD2|NA
TGTGCCAGCAGCCTGGGGGTAGCGGGGGGCAATAAGCAGTTCTTC
CASSLGVAGGNKQFF
>TRBV29-1|TRBJ1-2|NA|many
TGCAGCGCATCGGACGGACCCTATGGCTACACCTTC
CSASDGPYGYTF
>TRBV5-1|TRBJ1-6|NA|few
TGCGCCAGCAGCTTGGCCGGCAAGGGCGTCCTCCACTTT
CASSLAGKGVLHF
>TRBV20-1|TRBJ2-7|NA|NA
TGCAGTGCTAGAGATCTGAAAGGGAGCTCCTACGAGCAGTACTTC
CSARDLKGSSYEQYF
>TRBV7-2|TRBJ2-1|TRBD2|NA
TGTGCCAGCAGCTTTGGCGGGGGGGCGACTGAGCAGTTCTTC
CASSFGGGATEQFF
>TRBV2|TRBJ2-2|NA|once
TGTGCCAGCAGGATCGTCAGGGAGAACACCGGGGAGCTGTTTTTT
CASRIVRENTGELFF
>TRBV5-1|TRBJ1-1|NA|NA
TGCGCCAGCAGCATCGATCTGAACACTGAAGCTTTCTTT
CASSIDLNTEAFF
>TRBV7-2|TRBJ1-4|NA|NA
TGTGCCAGCAGCGTGGGATCAACTAATGAAAAACTGTTTTTT
CASSVGSTNEKLFF
>TRBV12-5|TRBJ1-1|TRBD1|few
TGTGCTAGTGGTTTGTCGGGACAGGGACCTCTTGAAGCTTTCTTT
CASGLSGQGPLEAFF
>TRBV4-1|TRBJ2-1|TRBD2|few
TGCGCCAGCAGCCAAGATGCAGCGGGGGGCCTAAACTCCTACAATGAGCAGTTCTTC
CASSQDAAGGLNSYNEQFF
>TRBV7-2|TRBJ2-7|NA|NA
TGTGCCAGCAGCTTACCGGAGATCCACGAGCAGTACTTC
CASSLPEIHEQYF
>TRBV20-1|TRBJ1-1|NA|few
TGCAGTGCCACCCCCAGGGGTGGCGTTGAAGCTTTCTTT
CSATPRGGVEAFF
>TRBV9|TRBJ1-2|NA|NA
TGTGCCAGCAGCGTAGGGTCGCGTGGCTACACCTTC
CASSVGSRGYTF
>TRBV7-2|TRBJ1-2|NA|NA
TGTGCCAGCAGCGAAATACCCGGGGGTGGTGGCTACACCTTC
CASSEIPGGGGYTF
>TRBV7-2|TRBJ1-1|NA|NA
TGTGCCAGCAGCTTAGACGGGACGGGCAGAACTGAAGCTTTCTTT
CASSLDGTGRTEAFF
>TRBV6-5|TRBJ1-1|NA|NA
TGTGCCAGCAGTTACTCGGCGGTCTATGGGACTGAAGCTTTCTTT
CASSYSAVYGTEAFF
>TRBV6-6|TRBJ1-1|TRBD1|NA
TGTGCCAGCAGGCCCGGGACAGGGGGAGCTTTCTTT
CASRPGTGGAFF
>TRBV7-2|TRBJ2-7|TRBD1|many
TGTGCCAGCAGCTCTGGGACAGGGGTACAATACGAGCAGTACTTC
CASSSGTGVQYEQYF
>TRBV11-2|TRBJ1-2|NA|many
TGTGCCAGCAGCACTCCCCAGGGCAACTATGGCTACACCTTC
CASSTPQGNYGYTF
>TRBV18|TRBJ2-1|NA|few
TGTGCCAGCTCACCACCGGCGCGGGGCTTCAATGAGCAGTTCTTC
CASSPPARGFNEQFF
>TRBV6-5|TRBJ2-1|NA|NA
TGTGCCAGCAGTTACTCGGGCTCCGGGGACCTCTCCTACAATGAGCAGTTCTTC
CASSYSGSGDLSYNEQFF
>TRBV2|TRBJ2-7|NA|NA
TGTGCCAGCAGGGGAGACGACAATTACGAGCAGTACTTC
CASRGDDNYEQYF
>TRBV24-1|TRBJ2-2|NA|NA
TGTGCCACCAGTGGCGTTGGCTTCTCGAACACCGGGGAGCTGTTTTTT
CATSGVGFSNTGELFF
>TRBV30|TRBJ2-3|NA|NA
TGTGCCTGGAGAAGTCAGCCTGGGGGTACGCAGTATTTT
CAWRSQPGGTQYF
>TRBV28|TRBJ2-7|NA|many
TGTGCCAGCGGAGAGACCGTCGCCTACGAGCAGTACTTC
CASGETVAYEQYF
>TRBV20-1|TRBJ2-5|TRBD2|NA
TGCAGTGCTGGGGGTAGCGGGGGGAGAGAGACCCAGTACTTC
CSAGGSGGRETQYF
>TRBV5-1|TRBJ1-1|NA|NA
TGCGCCAGCAGCTTGGCTGGGGGACCCCAGAACACTGAAGCTTTCTTT
CASSLAGGPQNTEAFF
>TRBV7-3|TRBJ1-1|NA|NA
TGTGCCAGCAGCGTAAATGGGAGGAACACTGAAGCTTTCTTT
CASSVNGRNTEAFF
>TRBV7-9|TRBJ1-1|NA|many
TGTGCCAGCAGCTTAGCGCAGATTAAGGCTGAAGCTTTCTTT
CASSLAQIKAEAFF